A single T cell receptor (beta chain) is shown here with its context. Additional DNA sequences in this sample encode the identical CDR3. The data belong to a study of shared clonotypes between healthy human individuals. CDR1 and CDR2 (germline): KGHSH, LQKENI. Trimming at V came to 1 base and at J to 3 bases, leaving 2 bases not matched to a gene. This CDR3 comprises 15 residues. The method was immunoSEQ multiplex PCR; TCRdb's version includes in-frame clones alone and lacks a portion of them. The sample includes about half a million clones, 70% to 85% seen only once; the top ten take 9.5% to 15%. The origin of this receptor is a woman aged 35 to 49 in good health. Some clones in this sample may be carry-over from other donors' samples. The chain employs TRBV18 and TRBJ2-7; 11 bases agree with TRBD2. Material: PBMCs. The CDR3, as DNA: TGTGCCAGCTCACCACGCACTAGCGGGAGCTACGAGCAGTACTTC. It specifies CASSPRTSGSYEQYF.